A selection of T cell receptor beta chains follows, all from one sample in a study of T cell repertoires in MIS-A myocarditis. The repertoire was sequenced with immunoSEQ multiplex PCR; TCRdb's copy has only in-frame clones and lacks some. Of about 16,000 clones detected, 74% appear once; the ten largest clones hold roughly two thirds. The material sequenced was left ventricle heart tissue obtained at autopsy. These receptors were obtained from a young man with fulminant myocarditis from multisystem inflammatory syndrome in adults (MIS-A) after COVID-19. Each CDR3 is given with its conserved first and last residue. The order of the fields is J gene, clone size, D gene, V gene, CDR3 protein, CDR3 DNA. D genes are given only for firm matches. A row's size may be missing; if present it is once, few, many or a size class.

j_call: TRBJ2-1
clone_size: few
d_call: .
v_call: TRBV30
cdr3_aa: CAARWDQLGRSQFF
cdr3_nt: TGTGCCGCCCGATGGGATCAACTCGGGCGTTCCCAGTTCTTC

j_call: TRBJ2-1
clone_size: .
d_call: .
v_call: TRBV6-5
cdr3_aa: CASSYSRGEQFF
cdr3_nt: TGTGCCAGCAGTTATAGTAGGGGCGAGCAGTTCTTC

j_call: TRBJ1-3
clone_size: .
d_call: TRBD1
v_call: TRBV27
cdr3_aa: CASSPGTGGGNTIYF
cdr3_nt: TGTGCCAGCAGCCCAGGGACAGGGGGGGGAAACACCATATATTTT

j_call: TRBJ2-5
clone_size: .
d_call: .
v_call: TRBV19
cdr3_aa: CASSPLHGGQETQYF
cdr3_nt: TGTGCCAGTAGTCCGCTTCACGGGGGCCAAGAGACCCAGTACTTC

j_call: TRBJ2-3
clone_size: few
d_call: .
v_call: TRBV9
cdr3_aa: CASSAYHSTDTQYF
cdr3_nt: TGTGCCAGCAGCGCCTATCACAGCACAGATACGCAGTATTTT

j_call: TRBJ2-1
clone_size: .
d_call: TRBD2
v_call: TRBV9
cdr3_aa: CAISVGGGSSYNEQFF
cdr3_nt: TGTGCCATCAGCGTAGGTGGCGGGAGCTCCTACAATGAGCAGTTCTTC

j_call: TRBJ2-5
clone_size: .
d_call: .
v_call: TRBV5-4
cdr3_aa: CASSDKPTGETQYF
cdr3_nt: TGTGCCAGCAGTGACAAACCGACGGGGGAGACCCAGTACTTC

j_call: TRBJ2-3
clone_size: few
d_call: TRBD1
v_call: TRBV3-1/TRBV3-2
cdr3_aa: CASSQGDRVYTDTQYF
cdr3_nt: TGTGCCAGCAGCCAAGGGGACAGAGTTTACACAGATACGCAGTATTTT

j_call: TRBJ1-2
clone_size: .
d_call: .
v_call: TRBV18
cdr3_aa: CASSPAGGIGYTF
cdr3_nt: TGTGCCAGCTCACCAGCCGGGGGCATAGGCTACACCTTC

j_call: TRBJ2-2
clone_size: few
d_call: .
v_call: TRBV6-1
cdr3_aa: CASSEWRTNTGELFF
cdr3_nt: TGTGCCAGCAGTGAATGGCGTACTAACACCGGGGAGCTGTTTTTT

j_call: TRBJ2-7
clone_size: .
d_call: TRBD1
v_call: TRBV19
cdr3_aa: CASSIASQGIYEQYF
cdr3_nt: TGTGCCAGTAGTATAGCCTCACAGGGGATCTACGAGCAGTACTTC

j_call: TRBJ2-1
clone_size: .
d_call: TRBD2
v_call: TRBV9
cdr3_aa: CASSSRLAAYNEQFF
cdr3_nt: TGTGCCAGCAGCTCCCGACTAGCGGCCTACAATGAGCAGTTCTTC

j_call: TRBJ2-7
clone_size: few
d_call: .
v_call: TRBV30
cdr3_aa: CAYDRTEAVGKQYF
cdr3_nt: TGTGCCTACGATCGGACGGAGGCTGTGGGCAAGCAGTACTTC

j_call: TRBJ2-1
clone_size: .
d_call: TRBD2
v_call: TRBV19
cdr3_aa: CASSKVGGPGNEQFF
cdr3_nt: TGTGCCAGTAGTAAAGTGGGAGGGCCGGGTAATGAGCAGTTCTTC

j_call: TRBJ2-5
clone_size: .
d_call: TRBD2
v_call: TRBV5-1
cdr3_aa: CASSTLLAGTQETQYF
cdr3_nt: TGCGCCAGCAGCACCTTACTAGCGGGAACCCAAGAGACCCAGTACTTC

j_call: TRBJ2-1
clone_size: .
d_call: TRBD1
v_call: TRBV2
cdr3_aa: CASSEEEDRANEQFF
cdr3_nt: TGTGCCAGCAGTGAGGAGGAGGACAGGGCGAATGAGCAGTTCTTC

j_call: TRBJ1-2
clone_size: .
d_call: .
v_call: TRBV9
cdr3_aa: CASSVASANYGYTF
cdr3_nt: TGTGCCAGCAGCGTAGCCTCAGCAAACTATGGCTACACCTTC

j_call: TRBJ1-6
clone_size: .
d_call: .
v_call: TRBV25-1
cdr3_aa: CASSDRWSSPLHF
cdr3_nt: TGTGCCAGCAGTGACAGATGGAGTTCACCCCTCCACTTT

j_call: TRBJ1-2
clone_size: .
d_call: TRBD1
v_call: TRBV5-1
cdr3_aa: CASSGGGQAYYGYTF
cdr3_nt: TGCGCCAGCAGCGGTGGCGGACAGGCGTACTATGGCTACACCTTC

j_call: TRBJ1-6
clone_size: .
d_call: .
v_call: TRBV12-3/TRBV12-4
cdr3_aa: CASSIQTNSPLHF
cdr3_nt: TGTGCCAGCAGTATACAAACTAATTCACCCCTCCACTTT

j_call: TRBJ2-1
clone_size: few
d_call: TRBD2
v_call: TRBV5-6
cdr3_aa: CASSLWEGNEQFF
cdr3_nt: TGTGCCAGCAGCTTATGGGAGGGGAATGAGCAGTTCTTC

j_call: TRBJ2-7
clone_size: .
d_call: .
v_call: TRBV7-7
cdr3_aa: CASSLGSGSHEQYF
cdr3_nt: TGTGCTAGCAGTCTAGGGTCAGGGTCCCACGAGCAGTACTTC

j_call: TRBJ2-7
clone_size: few
d_call: .
v_call: TRBV30
cdr3_aa: CAWSRGFYEQYF
cdr3_nt: TGTGCCTGGAGCCGAGGTTTCTACGAGCAGTACTTC

j_call: TRBJ1-6
clone_size: .
d_call: TRBD1
v_call: TRBV7-2
cdr3_aa: CASSLGGTEGSPLHF
cdr3_nt: TGTGCCAGCAGCTTAGGCGGGACAGAAGGTTCACCCCTCCACTTT

j_call: TRBJ2-3
clone_size: .
d_call: TRBD2
v_call: TRBV5-1
cdr3_aa: CASSPTSTSGITASTDTQYF
cdr3_nt: TGCGCCAGCAGCCCAACGTCGACTAGCGGGATCACCGCTAGCACAGATACGCAGTATTTT

j_call: TRBJ2-1
clone_size: once
d_call: TRBD2
v_call: TRBV9
cdr3_aa: CASSLTSGSVSYNEQFF
cdr3_nt: TGTGCCAGCAGCCTTACTAGCGGGAGTGTATCCTACAATGAGCAGTTCTTC

j_call: TRBJ2-7
clone_size: .
d_call: .
v_call: TRBV5-1
cdr3_aa: CASSFSRDYEQYF
cdr3_nt: TGCGCCAGCAGCTTTTCTAGAGACTACGAGCAGTACTTC

j_call: TRBJ1-2
clone_size: .
d_call: .
v_call: TRBV9
cdr3_aa: CASSVEAGVGYTF
cdr3_nt: TGTGCCAGCAGCGTAGAGGCAGGGGTAGGCTACACCTTC

j_call: TRBJ1-1
clone_size: .
d_call: .
v_call: TRBV30
cdr3_aa: CAWGLVNTEAFF
cdr3_nt: TGTGCCTGGGGGCTCGTGAACACTGAAGCTTTCTTT

j_call: TRBJ2-1
clone_size: .
d_call: TRBD2
v_call: TRBV18
cdr3_aa: CASSPDGLAGEGYNEQFF
cdr3_nt: TGTGCCAGCTCACCCGACGGACTAGCGGGAGAGGGGTACAATGAGCAGTTCTTC

j_call: TRBJ2-3
clone_size: .
d_call: TRBD2
v_call: TRBV11-2
cdr3_aa: CASSLDHIAGSFGDTQYF
cdr3_nt: TGTGCCAGCAGCTTAGATCACATAGCGGGGTCCTTTGGAGATACGCAGTATTTT

j_call: TRBJ2-1
clone_size: .
d_call: .
v_call: TRBV28
cdr3_aa: CASSFPGVAIVHNEQFF
cdr3_nt: TGTGCCAGCAGTTTCCCGGGGGTAGCCATTGTCCACAATGAGCAGTTCTTC

j_call: TRBJ2-7
clone_size: .
d_call: TRBD2
v_call: TRBV10-2
cdr3_aa: CASSRGGAVNEQYF
cdr3_nt: TGCGCCAGCAGTCGGGGGGGGGCGGTCAACGAGCAGTACTTC

j_call: TRBJ2-1
clone_size: .
d_call: .
v_call: TRBV7-2
cdr3_aa: CASSPRLGSLFF
cdr3_nt: TGTGCCAGCAGCCCCCGACTGGGTTCTTTGTTCTTC

j_call: TRBJ2-7
clone_size: .
d_call: .
v_call: TRBV4-2
cdr3_aa: CASRYSLAGDYEQYF
cdr3_nt: TGTGCCAGCAGGTACTCTTTGGCAGGGGACTACGAGCAGTACTTC

j_call: TRBJ2-3
clone_size: .
d_call: TRBD1
v_call: TRBV7-3
cdr3_aa: CASSQGQGTDTQYF
cdr3_nt: TGTGCCAGCAGCCAAGGACAGGGCACAGATACGCAGTATTTT

j_call: TRBJ2-1
clone_size: .
d_call: .
v_call: TRBV28
cdr3_aa: CASRTGFRNEQFF
cdr3_nt: TGTGCCAGCCGAACGGGATTCAGGAATGAGCAGTTCTTC

j_call: TRBJ1-2
clone_size: .
d_call: .
v_call: TRBV11-2
cdr3_aa: CASSLGGTGAPSYTF
cdr3_nt: TGTGCCAGCAGCTTAGGGGGTACAGGAGCTCCCAGCTACACCTTC

j_call: TRBJ1-1
clone_size: .
d_call: .
v_call: TRBV2
cdr3_aa: CASSDFRGSMNTEAFF
cdr3_nt: TGTGCCAGCAGTGATTTCCGGGGGTCTATGAACACTGAAGCTTTCTTT

j_call: TRBJ1-3
clone_size: .
d_call: .
v_call: TRBV6-5
cdr3_aa: CASKVTGWDGTIYF
cdr3_nt: TGTGCCAGCAAGGTTACAGGGTGGGATGGCACCATATATTTT